Listed below are T cell receptor beta chains from one sample, sequenced in a study of ipilimumab plus nivolumab after autologous stem cell transplantation. The repertoire was sequenced with immunoSEQ multiplex PCR; TCRdb's copy has only in-frame clones and lacks some. This sample carries roughly 40,000 clones, about 91% of them seen once, and the ten largest clones take approximately 0.92%. This sample comprised PBMCs, obtained in a trial of ipilimumab plus nivolumab as post-transplant consolidation. Receptors originate from a male donor with multiple myeloma. The CDR3 runs from the conserved cysteine through the conserved F or W. Fields, in order: J gene, V gene, clone size, D gene, CDR3 protein, CDR3 DNA. D genes are given only for firm matches. Only part of the rows carry a size: once, few, many, or a class if the clone is expanded.

j_call: TRBJ2-5; v_call: TRBV27; clone_size: -; d_call: TRBD2; cdr3_aa: CASSPGTSGGWYQETQYF; cdr3_nt: TGTGCCAGCAGCCCCGGGACTAGCGGGGGCTGGTACCAAGAGACCCAGTACTTC
j_call: TRBJ2-7; v_call: TRBV28; clone_size: -; d_call: -; cdr3_aa: CASSLVGFDEQYF; cdr3_nt: TGTGCCAGCAGTTTAGTGGGATTTGATGAGCAGTACTTC
j_call: TRBJ1-2; v_call: TRBV30; clone_size: -; d_call: -; cdr3_aa: CAWSVRTDYGYTF; cdr3_nt: TGTGCCTGGAGTGTCCGGACAGACTATGGCTACACCTTC
j_call: TRBJ1-4; v_call: TRBV6-6; clone_size: -; d_call: TRBD1; cdr3_aa: CASSYGDRGGKLFF; cdr3_nt: TGTGCCAGCAGTTACGGGGACAGGGGTGGGAAACTGTTTTTT
j_call: TRBJ2-2; v_call: TRBV7-7; clone_size: -; d_call: TRBD1; cdr3_aa: CASSADRGTGELFF; cdr3_nt: TGTGCCAGCAGCGCGGACAGGGGCACCGGGGAGCTGTTTTTT
j_call: TRBJ1-2; v_call: TRBV14; clone_size: -; d_call: -; cdr3_aa: CASSQERLFVQGDYGYTF; cdr3_nt: TGTGCCAGCAGCCAAGAAAGGCTCTTTGTACAGGGAGACTATGGCTACACCTTC
j_call: TRBJ2-5; v_call: TRBV19; clone_size: -; d_call: -; cdr3_aa: CASSMGETQYF; cdr3_nt: TGTGCCAGTAGTATGGGGGAGACCCAGTACTTC
j_call: TRBJ2-3; v_call: TRBV28; clone_size: -; d_call: -; cdr3_aa: CASSLSNTDTQYF; cdr3_nt: TGTGCCAGCAGTTTAAGTAACACAGATACGCAGTATTTT
j_call: TRBJ1-1; v_call: TRBV7-6; clone_size: -; d_call: -; cdr3_aa: CASSLEIGAEAFF; cdr3_nt: TGTGCCAGCAGCTTAGAGATAGGGGCCGAAGCTTTCTTT
j_call: TRBJ2-7; v_call: TRBV21-1; clone_size: -; d_call: -; cdr3_aa: CARGGTPVLLGYEQYF; cdr3_nt: TGTGCGAGAGGGGGTACACCCGTCCTCTTGGGCTACGAGCAGTACTTC
j_call: TRBJ1-4; v_call: TRBV7-2; clone_size: -; d_call: TRBD1; cdr3_aa: CASSPDRAHGREKLFF; cdr3_nt: TGTGCCAGCAGTCCCGACAGGGCCCATGGGCGTGAAAAACTGTTTTTT
j_call: TRBJ1-2; v_call: TRBV11-2; clone_size: -; d_call: TRBD1; cdr3_aa: CASSRGQPKYYGYTF; cdr3_nt: TGTGCCAGCAGCCGGGGACAGCCAAAGTACTATGGCTACACCTTC
j_call: TRBJ1-5; v_call: TRBV28; clone_size: once; d_call: -; cdr3_aa: CASTLGGRAGANQPQHF; cdr3_nt: TGTGCCAGCACACTGGGGGGCCGGGCAGGGGCTAATCAGCCCCAGCATTTT
j_call: TRBJ2-3; v_call: TRBV5-1; clone_size: -; d_call: -; cdr3_aa: CASSLGASTDTQYF; cdr3_nt: TGCGCCAGCAGCTTGGGGGCAAGCACAGATACGCAGTATTTT
j_call: TRBJ2-4; v_call: TRBV28; clone_size: -; d_call: -; cdr3_aa: CASRQTARAAIQYF; cdr3_nt: TGTGCCAGCAGGCAGACAGCCAGGGCGGCCATTCAGTACTTC
j_call: TRBJ1-4; v_call: TRBV29-1; clone_size: once; d_call: TRBD1; cdr3_aa: CSGQGANEKLFF; cdr3_nt: TGCAGCGGTCAGGGGGCTAATGAAAAACTGTTTTTT
j_call: TRBJ2-5; v_call: TRBV10-3; clone_size: -; d_call: -; cdr3_aa: CAISESVDEETQYF; cdr3_nt: TGTGCCATCAGTGAGTCTGTGGACGAAGAGACCCAGTACTTC
j_call: TRBJ2-7; v_call: TRBV18; clone_size: -; d_call: TRBD1; cdr3_aa: CASSRAGTESYEQYF; cdr3_nt: TGTGCCAGCTCACGGGCCGGGACAGAATCCTACGAGCAGTACTTC
j_call: TRBJ2-5; v_call: TRBV10-3; clone_size: -; d_call: -; cdr3_aa: CAISESGRGETQYF; cdr3_nt: TGTGCCATCAGTGAGTCAGGTCGAGGGGAGACCCAGTACTTC
j_call: TRBJ2-1; v_call: TRBV12-5; clone_size: -; d_call: TRBD2; cdr3_aa: CASGLVGVAGVSVNEQFF; cdr3_nt: TGTGCTAGTGGTTTGGTAGGGGTAGCGGGAGTCTCTGTAAATGAGCAGTTCTTC
j_call: TRBJ2-7; v_call: TRBV7-2; clone_size: -; d_call: TRBD1; cdr3_aa: CASSTTPGTGGPQQYF; cdr3_nt: TGTGCCAGCAGCACTACACCCGGGACAGGGGGACCCCAGCAGTACTTC
j_call: TRBJ2-7; v_call: TRBV21-1; clone_size: -; d_call: -; cdr3_aa: CARRQVNSYEQYF; cdr3_nt: TGTGCCAGACGACAGGTAAACTCCTACGAGCAGTACTTC
j_call: TRBJ1-5; v_call: TRBV2; clone_size: few; d_call: -; cdr3_aa: CASSVGGEGQPQHF; cdr3_nt: TGTGCCAGCAGTGTTGGTGGGGAAGGTCAGCCCCAGCATTTT
j_call: TRBJ1-1; v_call: TRBV7-2; clone_size: -; d_call: -; cdr3_aa: CASSSRGQLNTEAFF; cdr3_nt: TGTGCCAGCAGCAGTCGTGGGCAGCTCAACACTGAAGCTTTCTTT
j_call: TRBJ2-7; v_call: TRBV7-9; clone_size: -; d_call: -; cdr3_aa: CASSPGLEPYEQYF; cdr3_nt: TGTGCCAGCAGCCCAGGACTCGAACCCTACGAGCAGTACTTC
j_call: TRBJ1-1; v_call: TRBV2; clone_size: -; d_call: -; cdr3_aa: CASRDVGRGQKAFF; cdr3_nt: TGTGCCAGCAGGGATGTCGGGAGAGGCCAGAAAGCTTTCTTT
j_call: TRBJ2-7; v_call: TRBV7-2; clone_size: -; d_call: TRBD1; cdr3_aa: CASSSMLTGGYEQYF; cdr3_nt: TGTGCCAGCAGCTCGATGCTGACAGGGGGATACGAGCAGTACTTC
j_call: TRBJ1-1; v_call: TRBV27; clone_size: -; d_call: -; cdr3_aa: CASSSMGMVGTEAFF; cdr3_nt: TGTGCCAGCAGTTCAATGGGGATGGTAGGAACTGAAGCTTTCTTT
j_call: TRBJ2-7; v_call: TRBV4-3; clone_size: -; d_call: -; cdr3_aa: CASSHAGTWAYEQYF; cdr3_nt: TGCGCCAGCAGCCATGCCGGGACGTGGGCCTACGAGCAGTACTTC
j_call: TRBJ1-2; v_call: TRBV15; clone_size: -; d_call: -; cdr3_aa: CATSRDRGSYGYTF; cdr3_nt: TGTGCCACCAGCAGAGATCGGGGCAGCTATGGCTACACCTTC
j_call: TRBJ2-5; v_call: TRBV19; clone_size: -; d_call: -; cdr3_aa: CASSPPRQGETQYF; cdr3_nt: TGTGCCAGTAGTCCCCCTCGGCAGGGCGAGACCCAGTACTTC
j_call: TRBJ2-2; v_call: TRBV18; clone_size: -; d_call: -; cdr3_aa: CASSPRNTGELFF; cdr3_nt: TGTGCCAGCTCACCAAGGAACACCGGGGAGCTGTTTTTT
j_call: TRBJ2-7; v_call: TRBV7-9; clone_size: -; d_call: TRBD2; cdr3_aa: CASSLGRREFYEQYF; cdr3_nt: TGTGCCAGCAGCTTAGGACGGCGGGAGTTCTACGAGCAGTACTTC
j_call: TRBJ2-2; v_call: TRBV4-1; clone_size: -; d_call: TRBD1; cdr3_aa: CASSQDHRGQGNTGELFF; cdr3_nt: TGCGCCAGCAGCCAAGATCATAGGGGACAGGGGAACACCGGGGAGCTGTTTTTT
j_call: TRBJ2-1; v_call: TRBV19; clone_size: -; d_call: -; cdr3_aa: CASSPTLQYNEQFF; cdr3_nt: TGTGCCAGTAGTCCTACGCTACAATACAATGAGCAGTTCTTC
j_call: TRBJ2-5; v_call: TRBV28; clone_size: once; d_call: -; cdr3_aa: CASSLPPPQETQYF; cdr3_nt: TGTGCCAGCAGTTTACCCCCTCCCCAGGAGACCCAGTACTTC
j_call: TRBJ2-3; v_call: TRBV10-1; clone_size: -; d_call: -; cdr3_aa: CATNSSGASTDTQYF; cdr3_nt: TGCGCCACCAATTCCAGCGGTGCTAGCACAGATACGCAGTATTTT
j_call: TRBJ1-1; v_call: TRBV7-6; clone_size: -; d_call: TRBD1; cdr3_aa: CASSKQGYTEAFF; cdr3_nt: TGTGCCAGCAGCAAACAGGGGTACACTGAAGCTTTCTTT
j_call: TRBJ2-7; v_call: TRBV5-1; clone_size: -; d_call: TRBD1; cdr3_aa: CASSLRAGGGYEQYF; cdr3_nt: TGCGCCAGCAGCTTGAGGGCAGGGGGTGGGTACGAGCAGTACTTC
j_call: TRBJ2-7; v_call: TRBV2; clone_size: -; d_call: -; cdr3_aa: CASSPRYEQYF; cdr3_nt: TGTGCCAGCAGTCCGCGCTACGAGCAGTACTTC
j_call: TRBJ2-5; v_call: TRBV19; clone_size: -; d_call: TRBD1; cdr3_aa: CASSITGTAETQYF; cdr3_nt: TGTGCCAGTAGTATTACCGGGACAGCGGAGACCCAGTACTTC
j_call: TRBJ1-4; v_call: TRBV7-9; clone_size: once; d_call: TRBD1; cdr3_aa: CASSLGQGNEKLFF; cdr3_nt: TGTGCCAGCAGCTTAGGACAGGGGAATGAAAAACTGTTTTTT
j_call: TRBJ1-3; v_call: TRBV6-1; clone_size: once; d_call: -; cdr3_aa: CASRRTAGNTIYF; cdr3_nt: TGTGCCAGCAGACGGACGGCTGGAAACACCATATATTTT
j_call: TRBJ1-1; v_call: TRBV5-1; clone_size: once; d_call: TRBD1; cdr3_aa: CASSSRQGADTEAFF; cdr3_nt: TGCGCCAGCAGCTCGCGACAGGGGGCGGACACTGAAGCTTTCTTT
j_call: TRBJ1-5; v_call: TRBV30; clone_size: few; d_call: -; cdr3_aa: CALGVNQPQHF; cdr3_nt: TGTGCCCTAGGGGTCAATCAGCCCCAGCATTTT
j_call: TRBJ2-3; v_call: TRBV2; clone_size: -; d_call: TRBD2; cdr3_aa: CASTREALVRSDTQYF; cdr3_nt: TGTGCCAGCACCCGGGAGGCACTCGTCAGATCTGATACGCAGTATTTT
j_call: TRBJ2-3; v_call: TRBV4-1; clone_size: -; d_call: TRBD1; cdr3_aa: CASSQDPRTGLPTDTQYF; cdr3_nt: TGCGCCAGCAGCCAAGATCCCCGGACAGGGTTGCCCACAGATACGCAGTATTTT
j_call: TRBJ2-7; v_call: TRBV15; clone_size: -; d_call: TRBD2; cdr3_aa: CATSIRLADGSEQYF; cdr3_nt: TGTGCCACCAGCATCCGACTAGCGGATGGTTCCGAGCAGTACTTC
j_call: TRBJ2-6; v_call: TRBV4-1; clone_size: -; d_call: -; cdr3_aa: CASSQDRAGQSGANVLTF; cdr3_nt: TGCGCCAGCAGCCAAGATAGGGCGGGACAATCTGGGGCCAACGTCCTGACTTTC
j_call: TRBJ2-3; v_call: TRBV9; clone_size: -; d_call: TRBD2; cdr3_aa: CASSVQGLAGGLDTQYF; cdr3_nt: TGTGCCAGCAGCGTACAAGGACTAGCGGGGGGGCTGGATACGCAGTATTTT